This paragraph reports one T cell receptor beta chain. This specimen comes from a study of human T cells and chemical hapten exposure. About the research overall: Donors were sensitized with 2% DPC on the upper inner arm.

TCRdb reprocessed the RACE reads via MiXCR and lists one record per CDR3 protein. Seen here are 180,000 or so distinct CDR3 sequences, more than 20% observed once, and the top ten hold under 7%. Germline V lookup: CDR1 SQVTM, CDR2 ANQGSEA. The CDR3 is 14 residues long. V was pared by 7 bases and J by 10 bases, with 12 bases of the junction left unmatched. Indicated time point: patch test 1, 2 weeks after DPC sensitization. Treatment meaning: therapeutic diphenylcyclopropenone sensitization with weekly scalp DPC. The study enrolled 18 to 70-year-old alopecia patients suitable for DPC. The authors' total RNA extraction used unfractionated whole blood.

Sequencing used whole blood, obtained in connection with sensitization to the hapten diphenylcyclopropenone (DPC). The sequence was collected from a woman aged 45 to 65 with alopecia areata. Some clones in this sample may be carry-over from other donors' samples. This rearrangement joins TRBV29-1 to TRBJ2-1; 11 bases match TRBD1. DNA for the CDR3: TGCAGCGCCTACGGACAGGGGGCATCAGGAGAGCAGTTCTTC. Its protein is CSAYGQGASGEQFF.